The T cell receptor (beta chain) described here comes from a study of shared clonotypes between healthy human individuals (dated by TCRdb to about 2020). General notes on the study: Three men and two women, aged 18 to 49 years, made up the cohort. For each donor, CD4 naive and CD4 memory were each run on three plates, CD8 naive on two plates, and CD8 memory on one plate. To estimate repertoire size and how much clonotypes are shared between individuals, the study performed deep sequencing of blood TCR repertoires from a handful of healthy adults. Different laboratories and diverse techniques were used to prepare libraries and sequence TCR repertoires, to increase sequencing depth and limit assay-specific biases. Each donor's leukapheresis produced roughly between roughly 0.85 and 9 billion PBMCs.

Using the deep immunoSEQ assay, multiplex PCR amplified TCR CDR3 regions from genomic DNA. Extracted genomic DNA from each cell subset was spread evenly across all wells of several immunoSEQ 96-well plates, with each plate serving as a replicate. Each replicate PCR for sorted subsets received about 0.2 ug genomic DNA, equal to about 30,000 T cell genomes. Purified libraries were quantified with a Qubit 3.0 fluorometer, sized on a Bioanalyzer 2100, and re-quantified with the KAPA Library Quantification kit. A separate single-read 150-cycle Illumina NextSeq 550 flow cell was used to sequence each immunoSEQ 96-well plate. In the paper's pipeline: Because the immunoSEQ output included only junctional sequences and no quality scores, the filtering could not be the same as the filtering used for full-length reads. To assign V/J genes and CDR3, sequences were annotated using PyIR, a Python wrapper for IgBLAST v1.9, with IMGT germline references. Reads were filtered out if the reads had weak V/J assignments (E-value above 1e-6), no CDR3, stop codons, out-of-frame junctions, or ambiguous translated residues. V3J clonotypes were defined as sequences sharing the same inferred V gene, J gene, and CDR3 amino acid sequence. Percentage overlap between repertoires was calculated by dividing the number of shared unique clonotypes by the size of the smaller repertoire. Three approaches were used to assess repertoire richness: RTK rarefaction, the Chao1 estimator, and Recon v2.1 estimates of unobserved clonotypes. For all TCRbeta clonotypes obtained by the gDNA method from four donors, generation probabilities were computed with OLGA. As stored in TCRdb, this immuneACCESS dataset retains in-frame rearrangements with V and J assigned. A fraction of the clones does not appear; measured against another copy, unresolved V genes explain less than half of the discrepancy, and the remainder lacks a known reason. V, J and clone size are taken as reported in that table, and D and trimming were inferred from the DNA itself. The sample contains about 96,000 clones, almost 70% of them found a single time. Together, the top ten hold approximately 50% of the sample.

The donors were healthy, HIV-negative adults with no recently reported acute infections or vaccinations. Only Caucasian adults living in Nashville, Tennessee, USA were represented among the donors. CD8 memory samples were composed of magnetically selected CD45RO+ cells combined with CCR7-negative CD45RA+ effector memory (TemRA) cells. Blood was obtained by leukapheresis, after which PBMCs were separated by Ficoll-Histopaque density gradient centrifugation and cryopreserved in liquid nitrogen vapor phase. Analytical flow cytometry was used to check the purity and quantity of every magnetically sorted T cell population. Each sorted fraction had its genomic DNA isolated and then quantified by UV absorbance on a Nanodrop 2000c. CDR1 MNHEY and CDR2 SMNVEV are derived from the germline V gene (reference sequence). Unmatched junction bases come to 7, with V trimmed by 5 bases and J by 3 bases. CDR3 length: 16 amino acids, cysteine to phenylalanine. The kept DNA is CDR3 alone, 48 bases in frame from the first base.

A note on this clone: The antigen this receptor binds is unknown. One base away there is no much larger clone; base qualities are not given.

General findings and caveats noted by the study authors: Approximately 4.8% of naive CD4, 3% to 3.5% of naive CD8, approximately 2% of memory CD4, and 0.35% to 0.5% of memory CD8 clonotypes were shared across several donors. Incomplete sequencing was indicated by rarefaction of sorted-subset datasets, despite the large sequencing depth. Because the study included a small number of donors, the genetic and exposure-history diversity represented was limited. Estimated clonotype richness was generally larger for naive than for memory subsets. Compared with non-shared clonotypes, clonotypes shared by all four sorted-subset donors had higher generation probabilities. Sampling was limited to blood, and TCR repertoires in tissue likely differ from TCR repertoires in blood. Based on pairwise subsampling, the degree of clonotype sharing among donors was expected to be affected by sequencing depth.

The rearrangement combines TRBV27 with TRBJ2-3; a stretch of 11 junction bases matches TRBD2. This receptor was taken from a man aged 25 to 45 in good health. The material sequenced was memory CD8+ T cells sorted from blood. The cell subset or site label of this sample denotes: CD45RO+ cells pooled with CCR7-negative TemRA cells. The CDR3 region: CASSKLAGVVTDTQYF. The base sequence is TGTGCCAGCAGTAAACTAGCGGGAGTCGTGACAGATACGCAGTATTTT.